The rows below give T cell receptor beta chains drawn from one sample of a study of blood T cell repertoires in COVID-19. Libraries were prepared by immunoSEQ multiplex PCR; TCRdb keeps only in-frame clonotypes and omits some of them. The sample shows about 200,000 clones, 80% of them seen only once. Sequencing was performed on peripheral blood. Receptors originate from a man aged 60-69 years with acute or convalescent COVID-19. Both conserved end residues are part of each CDR3. A D gene is named only where the DNA matches it firmly. Some rows mark clone size as missing; the rest say once, few, many or name a class of expanded clone.

d_gene: TRBD1
j_gene: TRBJ1-4
v_gene: TRBV7-9
abundance: .
CDR3aa: CASSSGQVIHEKLFF
CDR3nt: TGTGCCAGCAGCTCCGGACAGGTGATCCATGAAAAACTGTTTTTT

d_gene: .
j_gene: TRBJ1-5
v_gene: TRBV27
abundance: .
CDR3aa: CASRGGDQPQHF
CDR3nt: TGTGCCAGCAGGGGAGGCGACCAGCCCCAGCATTTT

d_gene: .
j_gene: TRBJ2-2
v_gene: TRBV10-3
abundance: .
CDR3aa: CAISPTLASRNTGELFF
CDR3nt: TGTGCCATCAGTCCTACTCTAGCAAGTAGGAACACCGGGGAGCTGTTTTTT

d_gene: .
j_gene: TRBJ2-7
v_gene: TRBV29-1
abundance: .
CDR3aa: CSVAGQGHEQYF
CDR3nt: TGCAGCGTTGCTGGGCAGGGCCACGAGCAGTACTTC

d_gene: .
j_gene: TRBJ2-1
v_gene: TRBV18
abundance: .
CDR3aa: CASSRDIYNEQFF
CDR3nt: TGTGCCAGCTCACGGGACATCTACAATGAGCAGTTCTTC

d_gene: .
j_gene: TRBJ1-1
v_gene: TRBV3-1/TRBV3-2
abundance: .
CDR3aa: CASSPGGRTEAFF
CDR3nt: TGTGCCAGCAGCCCGGGGGGCCGTACTGAAGCTTTCTTT

d_gene: TRBD1
j_gene: TRBJ2-2
v_gene: TRBV9
abundance: .
CDR3aa: CASSVGDRGIGGELFF
CDR3nt: TGTGCCAGCAGCGTCGGAGACAGGGGTATAGGCGGGGAGCTGTTTTTT

d_gene: .
j_gene: TRBJ1-4
v_gene: TRBV7-9
abundance: .
CDR3aa: CASSPPMGAGEKLFF
CDR3nt: TGTGCCAGCAGCCCCCCCATGGGGGCAGGTGAAAAACTGTTTTTT

d_gene: TRBD2
j_gene: TRBJ2-1
v_gene: TRBV5-4
abundance: few
CDR3aa: CASSSPSGSGGEQFF
CDR3nt: TGTGCCAGCAGCTCACCTAGCGGGAGCGGAGGAGAGCAGTTCTTC

d_gene: TRBD2
j_gene: TRBJ2-1
v_gene: TRBV5-1
abundance: .
CDR3aa: CASSPLGLAGDNEQFF
CDR3nt: TGCGCCAGCAGCCCACTGGGACTAGCGGGGGACAATGAGCAGTTCTTC

d_gene: .
j_gene: TRBJ2-7
v_gene: TRBV30
abundance: .
CDR3aa: CAWSWDIEAYEQYF
CDR3nt: TGTGCCTGGTCGTGGGACATAGAAGCCTACGAGCAGTACTTC

d_gene: .
j_gene: TRBJ1-2
v_gene: TRBV21-1
abundance: .
CDR3aa: CASSKEGGRGHYGYTF
CDR3nt: TGTGCCAGCAGCAAAGAGGGTGGCAGGGGCCACTATGGCTACACCTTC

d_gene: .
j_gene: TRBJ1-6
v_gene: TRBV19
abundance: .
CDR3aa: CASSIPVLNSPLHF
CDR3nt: TGTGCCAGTAGTATCCCTGTACTGAATTCACCCCTCCACTTT

d_gene: .
j_gene: TRBJ2-1
v_gene: TRBV29-1
abundance: .
CDR3aa: CSVGLTVNEQFF
CDR3nt: TGCAGCGTAGGACTAACGGTCAATGAGCAGTTCTTC

d_gene: TRBD2
j_gene: TRBJ2-1
v_gene: TRBV2
abundance: .
CDR3aa: CASRALAGGYNEQFF
CDR3nt: TGTGCCAGCAGAGCTCTAGCGGGGGGATACAATGAGCAGTTCTTC

d_gene: .
j_gene: TRBJ2-2
v_gene: TRBV5-8
abundance: .
CDR3aa: CASSFRQKNTGELFF
CDR3nt: TGTGCCAGCAGCTTCCGCCAGAAGAACACCGGGGAGCTGTTTTTT

d_gene: TRBD1
j_gene: TRBJ2-6
v_gene: TRBV5-1
abundance: .
CDR3aa: CASSSGQGSGANVLTF
CDR3nt: TGCGCCAGCAGCTCCGGACAGGGTTCAGGGGCCAACGTCCTGACTTTC

d_gene: TRBD2
j_gene: TRBJ2-7
v_gene: TRBV9
abundance: .
CDR3aa: CASSARGGQPRPSSYEQYF
CDR3nt: TGTGCCAGCAGCGCCCGGGGGGGACAACCTAGACCCAGCTCCTACGAGCAGTACTTC

d_gene: TRBD2
j_gene: TRBJ2-7
v_gene: TRBV3-1/TRBV3-2
abundance: .
CDR3aa: CASSQGSSGGSYEQYF
CDR3nt: TGTGCCAGCAGCCAAGGGTCCAGCGGGGGGTCCTACGAGCAGTACTTC

d_gene: .
j_gene: TRBJ2-3
v_gene: TRBV7-8
abundance: .
CDR3aa: CASSLVRLVNTDTQYF
CDR3nt: TGTGCCAGCAGCTTAGTCCGACTAGTGAATACAGATACGCAGTATTTT

d_gene: .
j_gene: TRBJ1-3
v_gene: TRBV27
abundance: .
CDR3aa: CASSLSFLRGDTIYF
CDR3nt: TGTGCCAGCAGTTTATCCTTTTTGCGGGGGGACACCATATATTTT

d_gene: TRBD1
j_gene: TRBJ1-6
v_gene: TRBV30
abundance: .
CDR3aa: CAWSVPHRQGYNSPLHF
CDR3nt: TGTGCCTGGAGTGTACCCCACAGACAGGGCTATAATTCACCCCTCCACTTT

d_gene: TRBD2
j_gene: TRBJ2-7
v_gene: TRBV7-8
abundance: once
CDR3aa: CASSLAVRSGSSYEQYF
CDR3nt: TGTGCCAGCAGCTTAGCGGTCCGGAGCGGGAGCTCCTACGAGCAGTACTTC

d_gene: TRBD1
j_gene: TRBJ1-1
v_gene: TRBV5-1
abundance: .
CDR3aa: CASSLGDSYTEAFF
CDR3nt: TGCGCCAGCAGCTTGGGGGACAGTTACACTGAAGCTTTCTTT

d_gene: .
j_gene: TRBJ1-1
v_gene: TRBV19
abundance: .
CDR3aa: CASSGRDNSNEAFF
CDR3nt: TGTGCCAGTAGCGGGAGGGACAACAGTAATGAAGCTTTCTTT

d_gene: TRBD1
j_gene: TRBJ2-4
v_gene: TRBV23-1
abundance: .
CDR3aa: CASSQSGQVAKNIQYF
CDR3nt: TGCGCCAGCAGTCAATCGGGACAGGTAGCCAAAAACATTCAGTACTTC

d_gene: .
j_gene: TRBJ2-1
v_gene: TRBV10-1
abundance: .
CDR3aa: CASSESGARGQFF
CDR3nt: TGCGCCAGCAGTGAGTCGGGGGCGAGGGGGCAGTTCTTC

d_gene: .
j_gene: TRBJ1-2
v_gene: TRBV30
abundance: once
CDR3aa: CAWSVGVYYGYTF
CDR3nt: TGTGCCTGGAGTGTCGGTGTCTACTATGGCTACACCTTC

d_gene: TRBD1
j_gene: TRBJ2-5
v_gene: TRBV6-5
abundance: .
CDR3aa: CASSSLTGMILETQYF
CDR3nt: TGTGCCAGCAGTTCCCTGACAGGGATGATTCTAGAGACCCAGTACTTC

d_gene: .
j_gene: TRBJ1-5
v_gene: TRBV6-5
abundance: .
CDR3aa: CASTPGQFNQPQHF
CDR3nt: TGTGCCAGCACCCCTGGGCAGTTTAATCAGCCCCAGCATTTT

d_gene: .
j_gene: TRBJ1-5
v_gene: TRBV28
abundance: few
CDR3aa: CASRKQFTSNQPQHF
CDR3nt: TGTGCCAGCAGGAAACAGTTCACGAGCAATCAGCCCCAGCATTTT

d_gene: .
j_gene: TRBJ2-1
v_gene: TRBV6-4
abundance: .
CDR3aa: CASPGGHRSNEQFF
CDR3nt: TGTGCCAGCCCAGGGGGGCATCGTTCCAATGAGCAGTTCTTC

d_gene: TRBD2
j_gene: TRBJ2-7
v_gene: TRBV19
abundance: .
CDR3aa: CASSIVRTSRMEQYF
CDR3nt: TGTGCCAGTAGTATAGTACGGACTAGCCGTATGGAGCAGTACTTC

d_gene: .
j_gene: TRBJ2-1
v_gene: TRBV18
abundance: .
CDR3aa: CASSPPSVPHNEQFF
CDR3nt: TGTGCCAGCTCACCACCGAGCGTCCCTCACAATGAGCAGTTCTTC

d_gene: .
j_gene: TRBJ1-5
v_gene: TRBV28
abundance: .
CDR3aa: CASSRLNLSGVGNQPQHF
CDR3nt: TGTGCCAGCAGTCGATTAAACCTCTCGGGGGTTGGCAATCAGCCCCAGCATTTT

d_gene: .
j_gene: TRBJ2-2
v_gene: TRBV9
abundance: .
CDR3aa: CASSVGGSSNTGELFF
CDR3nt: TGTGCCAGCAGCGTAGGAGGATCCAGTAACACCGGGGAGCTGTTTTTT

d_gene: TRBD1
j_gene: TRBJ2-1
v_gene: TRBV5-1
abundance: .
CDR3aa: CASSGQGHSPYNEQFF
CDR3nt: TGCGCCAGCAGCGGACAGGGGCATTCTCCCTACAATGAGCAGTTCTTC

d_gene: TRBD1
j_gene: TRBJ1-6
v_gene: TRBV7-2
abundance: .
CDR3aa: CASSSRTGDSPLHF
CDR3nt: TGTGCCAGCAGCTCCCGGACAGGGGACTCACCCCTCCACTTT

d_gene: TRBD1
j_gene: TRBJ1-5
v_gene: TRBV3-1/TRBV3-2
abundance: once
CDR3aa: CASSETGSQPQHF
CDR3nt: TGTGCCAGCAGCGAGACAGGGTCTCAGCCCCAGCATTTT

d_gene: .
j_gene: TRBJ2-1
v_gene: TRBV20-1
abundance: few
CDR3aa: CSASGTVGRSVNEQFF
CDR3nt: TGCAGTGCTAGTGGAACGGTGGGCCGGTCTGTCAATGAGCAGTTCTTC

d_gene: TRBD1
j_gene: TRBJ1-1
v_gene: TRBV28
abundance: .
CDR3aa: CASSSGQGVAEAFF
CDR3nt: TGTGCCAGCAGTTCGGGACAGGGAGTCGCTGAAGCTTTCTTT

d_gene: TRBD1
j_gene: TRBJ1-5
v_gene: TRBV12-3/TRBV12-4
abundance: few
CDR3aa: CASSFRYQGAAIF
CDR3nt: TGTGCCAGCAGTTTTAGGTATCAGGGGGCTGCTATTTTT

d_gene: TRBD1
j_gene: TRBJ2-3
v_gene: TRBV10-3
abundance: .
CDR3aa: CAISSPGQTTDTQYF
CDR3nt: TGTGCCATCAGTTCTCCGGGACAGACCACAGATACGCAGTATTTT

d_gene: .
j_gene: TRBJ2-7
v_gene: TRBV29-1
abundance: .
CDR3aa: CSVEEIEITRAQYF
CDR3nt: TGCAGCGTTGAAGAAATCGAAATTACGCGCGCGCAGTACTTC

d_gene: TRBD2
j_gene: TRBJ2-5
v_gene: TRBV11-2
abundance: .
CDR3aa: CASSLDLSLAASGGTQYF
CDR3nt: TGTGCCAGCAGCTTAGATCTCTCTCTAGCGGCCTCGGGAGGGACCCAGTACTTC

d_gene: TRBD1
j_gene: TRBJ2-2
v_gene: TRBV24-1
abundance: once
CDR3aa: CATSDLLRGTGSGSQNTGELFF
CDR3nt: TGTGCCACCAGTGATTTACTCCGGGGGACAGGGTCCGGGTCACAAAACACCGGGGAGCTGTTTTTT

d_gene: .
j_gene: TRBJ2-2
v_gene: TRBV5-1
abundance: .
CDR3aa: CASTTGDRGELFF
CDR3nt: TGCGCCAGCACTACAGGTGACCGCGGGGAGCTGTTTTTT

d_gene: .
j_gene: TRBJ2-5
v_gene: TRBV29-1
abundance: .
CDR3aa: CSVEGTEDSQETQYF
CDR3nt: TGCAGCGTTGAAGGAACCGAGGACAGCCAAGAGACCCAGTACTTC

d_gene: .
j_gene: TRBJ1-5
v_gene: TRBV27
abundance: .
CDR3aa: CATSGMGNQPQHF
CDR3nt: TGTGCCACCTCAGGGATGGGCAATCAGCCCCAGCATTTT